This T cell receptor (beta chain) was observed in a study of blood T cell repertoires in COVID-19. Across the whole study: Italy, Spain and the United States were the sources of the convalescent and acute COVID-19 samples. The analysed material was cDNA or gDNA that came from T cells, B-cell-depleted T cells, or PBMCs.

Per the original data handling: Using reference gene primer amplification, nucleated cell counts were estimated. Clones were read by immunoSEQ multiplex PCR, and TCRdb kept only the in-frame ones, dropping some. V and J calls and clone size are copied from that table; D and trimming were computed from the DNA. This sample has roughly 120,000 clones, with 85% to 90% found just once. This CDR3 is 15 amino acids long. V lost 0 bases, J lost 3 bases, and 12 bases lay in between. Per the germline V gene, CDR1 is SGHDT and CDR2 is YYEEEE. This chain joins TRBV5-6 and TRBJ2-5; D not resolved. The specimen sequenced was peripheral blood. The sequence derives from a man aged 65 to 79 who had recovered from COVID-19. CDR3 sequence (DNA): TGTGCCAGCAGCTTGGCCGTACAGTCTGAAGAGACCCAGTACTTC. Translating it yields CASSLAVQSEETQYF.